A single sample gave rise to the 13 T cell receptor beta chains below, sequenced in a study of shared clonotypes between healthy human individuals. Positively selected for CCR7, the CD45RO-negative cells used as naive CD8 cells excluded terminally differentiated effector memory CD45RA+ cells. The assay was immunoSEQ multiplex PCR, and TCRdb's table has in-frame clones only and misses some. The sample holds 1.5 million to 2.5 million clones, roughly 95% seen once. The sample comprised naive CD8+ T cells sorted from blood. These TCRs come from a man between 18 and 29 years old in good health.

The chain has TRBV28 and TRBJ1-2; 7 bases are a match to TRBD1. J lost 8 bases, V lost 5 bases, and 5 bases had no gene match. This CDR3 is built from 12 residues. Germline CDR1 is MDHEN and CDR2 is SYDVKM. The CDR3 is CASSQAGGGYTF. For the CDR3, the DNA is TGTGCCAGCAGTCAAGCAGGGGGAGGCTACACCTTC.

The chain carries TRBV23-1 and TRBJ1-1; 8 bases are shared with TRBD1. TRBV23-1 is an ORF, with its function uncertain. The CDR3 has 15 amino acids. V shed 2 bases, J shed 4 bases, and the junction held 6 bases outside the gene matches. CDR3 region: CASSQGNRGCTEAFF. The CDR3, as DNA: TGCGCCAGCAGTCAAGGGAACAGGGGGTGCACTGAAGCTTTCTTT.

Regarding this clone: Additional DNA sequences in this sample encode the identical CDR3. The chain recombines TRBV7-9 with TRBJ2-7, with 8 bases aligning to TRBD1. CDR1 is SEHNR, CDR2 FQNEAQ, per germline (reference sequence). The V segment lost 4 bases and the J segment 3 bases; nucleotides outside the gene matches: 5. The CDR3 contains 14 residues. This CDR3 is CASSSWTGSYEQYF. The CDR3, as DNA: TGTGCCAGCAGCTCCTGGACAGGGAGCTACGAGCAGTACTTC.

V is TRBV6-6 and J is TRBJ1-1; 7 bases map to TRBD1. Germline V gene sequence: CDR1 MNHNY, CDR2 SVGAGI (reference sequence). The CDR3 runs 12 residues. Losses at the gene ends were 6 bases for V and 6 bases for J; bases not matched to a gene: 4. CDR3 nucleotide sequence: TGTGCCAGCAGATTGACAGGGCCTGAAGCTTTCTTT. Residues: CASRLTGPEAFF.

The CDR3 reads CASSGSGSTNEKLFF. CDR3 sequence (DNA): TGTGCCAGCAGCGGATCAGGCTCAACTAATGAAAAACTGTTTTTT. V is TRBV9 and J is TRBJ1-4; D is unresolved. The V gene lost 3 bases and the J gene lost 0 bases, with 9 bases spanning the gap. Germline CDR1 reads SGDLS; CDR2 reads YYNGEE. The CDR3 runs to 15 residues.

The CDR3 here is CASSEGTGSTDTQYF. The CDR3 bases are TGTGCCAGCAGTGAAGGGACAGGGAGCACAGATACGCAGTATTTT. The V and J genes are TRBV6-1 and TRBJ2-3; TRBD1 matches at 8 bases. Germline trimming cut 1 base from V and 0 bases from J; bases unmatched to any gene: 0. This CDR3 has 15 amino acids. CDR1 is MNHNS and CDR2 is SASEGT in the germline V gene.

The chain links TRBV6-5 to TRBJ1-4; D remains ambiguous. Looked up from germline, CDR1 is MNHEY and CDR2 is SVGAGI. The CDR3 covers 13 residues. V was shortened by 1 base and J by 4 bases, with 4 bases between the two germline ends. The CDR3 region is CASSYYSNEKLFF. CDR3 bases: TGTGCCAGCAGTTACTACAGTAATGAAAAACTGTTTTTT.

The chain has TRBV15 and TRBJ2-5; a possible D gene is TRBD1 (6 bases). The CDR3 contains 13 residues. The germline V and J ends were trimmed by 7 bases and 5 bases, with 14 bases remaining between them. Germline V gives CDR1 LNHNV, CDR2 YYDKDF (reference sequence). The CDR3 here is CATNSGVMETQYF. In DNA, the CDR3 is TGTGCCACCAACTCAGGGGTGATGGAGACCCAGTACTTC.

This chain connects TRBV28 to TRBJ1-5; tentatively, D is TRBD1 (6 bases). Looked up from germline, CDR1 is MDHEN and CDR2 is SYDVKM. V shed 3 bases and J shed 0 bases, with 15 bases lying between them. This CDR3 is built from 17 residues. The CDR3 bases are TGTGCCAGCAGTTTTCGGCCAGGGGATTATAGCAATCAGCCCCAGCATTTT. Translation: CASSFRPGDYSNQPQHF.

V gene TRBV11-2 combines with J gene TRBJ2-1; TRBD2 matches at 12 bases. The germline gives CDR1 SGHAT, CDR2 FQNNGV. The CDR3 totals 17 residues. Losses at the gene ends were 5 bases for V and 8 bases for J; bases not matched to a gene: 13. CDR3 in DNA: TGTGCCAGCAGCCCAGGGGGGGCTAGCGGGAGGGCCTATGAGCAGTTCTTC. Translation gives CASSPGGASGRAYEQFF.

The chain couples TRBV5-4 to TRBJ1-1; no reliable D call. V was pared by 2 bases and J by 4 bases, with 6 bases between. CDR3 length equals 12 residues. Germline CDR1 reads SGHNT; CDR2 reads YYREEE (reference sequence). CDR3 in amino acids: CASSFDSTEAFF. CDR3 DNA sequence: TGTGCCAGCAGCTTCGATTCCACTGAAGCTTTCTTT.

The chain has TRBV6-1 and TRBJ1-5, with D possibly TRBD1 on 5 matching bases. Between the trimmed V and J ends, which lost 4 bases and 2 bases, there was a span of 15 bases. The CDR3 is made up of 16 amino acids. The germline CDR1 and CDR2 sequences are MNHNS and SASEGT. CDR3 DNA sequence: TGTGCCAGCAGTGTAGGGGCCTGGATTGGCAATCAGCCCCAGCATTTT. Translation: CASSVGAWIGNQPQHF.

This sequence joins TRBV13 and TRBJ2-2; 14 nucleotides agree with TRBD2. The ends lost 5 bases at V and 4 bases at J; junction bases unmatched: 3. The CDR3 sequence is 16 residues long. Germline lookup yields CDR1 PRHDT and CDR2 FYEKMQ (reference sequence). The DNA for the CDR3 is TGTGCCAGCAGCCTGGGACTAGCGGGAGTCACCGGGGAGCTGTTTTTT. The encoded protein is CASSLGLAGVTGELFF.